The 21 T cell receptor beta chains presented below share a single source sample, sequenced in a study of T-cell memory formation after mild COVID-19. MiXCR, applied by TCRdb to the 5' RACE reads, yields one record per CDR3 protein. The table lists 150,000 to 200,000 distinct CDR3 sequences, roughly 10% of them singletons. Sequencing was carried out using PBMCs or a T cell subset sorted from them (not recorded which). Every receptor here comes from a young man who had mild COVID-19 (a few samples of this study predate the infection). Cell type and time point are not known.

This clonotype was seen a handful of times. The chain employs TRBV11-2 and TRBJ2-2, with TRBD2 identical over 14 bases. Trimming at V came to 5 bases and at J to 5 bases, leaving 7 bases not matched to a gene. The CDR3 extends over 17 amino acids. The germline V gene encodes CDR1 SGHAT and CDR2 FQNNGV. In DNA form, the CDR3 reads TGTGCCAGCAGCCGGACTAGCGGGGGGCCGAGGACCGGGGAGCTGTTTTTT. Translation: CASSRTSGGPRTGELFF.

V gene TRBV20-1 combines with J gene TRBJ1-4; 9 nucleotides agree with TRBD1. This CDR3 is 13 amino acids long. V was pared by 4 bases and J by 8 bases, with 5 bases of the junction left unmatched. CDR1 and CDR2 from the germline V gene are DFQATT and SNEGSKA (reference sequence). Here the CDR3 reads CSAIDRGMEKLFF. In DNA form, the CDR3 reads TGCAGTGCTATTGACAGGGGGATGGAAAAACTGTTTTTT.

This clonotype has at least ten counts. Its ends do not fully match the called genes, so a read error is possible. This chain uses TRBV10-3 with TRBJ2-5; D possibly corresponds to TRBD2 (5 bases). Germline V gene lookup returns CDR1 ENHRY and CDR2 SYGVKD. The CDR3 is 12 amino acids. Written as DNA, the CDR3 is TGTGCCATCAGTGAGTCGCGGTCTACCGGGGTCTTC. This sequence encodes CAISESRSTGVF.

This clonotype was observed a few times. The genes are TRBV7-3 and TRBJ2-3, with D perhaps being TRBD1 or TRBD2 (6 bases each). This CDR3 is built from 15 residues. Germline CDR1 reads SGHTA; CDR2 reads FQGTGA. Trimming cost V 2 bases and J 5 bases, with 14 bases left between them. Here the CDR3 DNA reads TGTGCCAGCAGCTTACACCGGGGGCATGTAGATACGCAGTATTTT. Protein product: CASSLHRGHVDTQYF.

V is TRBV27 and J is TRBJ1-6, with a weak D call TRBD1 (6 bases). Germline V gene lookup returns CDR1 MNHEY and CDR2 SMNVEV (reference sequence). The CDR3 consists of 15 residues. The V end was cut by 4 bases, the J end by 3 bases, with 10 bases between. The CDR3 protein is CASSWVRGYNSPLHF. CDR3 nucleotide sequence: TGTGCCAGCAGTTGGGTCAGGGGCTATAATTCACCCCTCCACTTT.

As DNA, the CDR3 is TGTGCCAGCAGTTTTCTGGGCGGAGCTTCTCACAATGAGCAGTTCTTC. Amino acid sequence: CASSFLGGASHNEQFF. The chain recombines TRBV12-3 or TRBV12-4 with TRBJ2-1; no reliable D call. The CDR3 has 16 amino acids. Trimming removed 3 bases at V and 5 bases at J, with 17 bases between.

V usage is TRBV7-3 and J usage is TRBJ1-2; TRBD1 matches 8 bases. The CDR3 covers 15 residues. Germline V lookup: CDR1 SGHTA, CDR2 FQGTGA. J gave up 8 bases and V 1 base, and 9 bases lay outside the gene matches. CDR3 sequence (DNA): TGTGCCAGCAGCTTAAGCGGGACAGGTCTTTACGGCTACACCTTC. Its translation is CASSLSGTGLYGYTF.

The rearrangement uses TRBV7-2 and TRBJ1-3; D is possibly TRBD1 (5 bases). This CDR3 contains 14 residues. CDR1 and CDR2 from the germline V gene are SGHTA and FQGNSA. Trimming left V 8 bases short and J 0 bases short, with 11 bases between. The CDR3, as DNA: TGTGCCAGCGCGACAGTGCTCTCTGGAAACACCATATATTTT. Encoded protein: CASATVLSGNTIYF.

This clonotype has a handful of counts. The chain links TRBV5-1 to TRBJ1-4; no firm D call. V lost 0 bases, J lost 8 bases, and 14 bases lay in between. The CDR3 contains 15 residues. Germline-derived CDR1 and CDR2 are SGHRS and YFSETQ. The DNA of the CDR3 is TGCGCCAGCAGCTTGGTCGGTAATTTGAGGGAAAAACTGTTTTTT. It translates to CASSLVGNLREKLFF.

The chain combines TRBV25-1 with TRBJ2-7; 8 nucleotides agree with TRBD1. Unmatched junction bases numbered 9, after V lost 4 bases and J lost 7 bases. CDR1 is MGHDK and CDR2 is SYGVNS in the germline V gene. The CDR3 has 14 amino acids. CDR3 sequence: CASSGMTGAGEQYV. The DNA of the CDR3 is TGTGCCAGCAGTGGAATGACAGGGGCTGGAGAGCAGTACGTC.

V and J are TRBV12-3 or TRBV12-4 and TRBJ1-5; the D gene is possibly TRBD1 (5 bases). The V gene lost 5 bases and the J gene lost 4 bases, with 12 bases spanning the gap. The CDR3 is made up of 14 amino acids. The CDR3 nucleotides are TGTGCCAGCAGTGCCCGACAGCCTAATCAGCCCCAGCATTTT. Its translation: CASSARQPNQPQHF.

This clonotype was seen repeatedly, ten times or more. The V and J genes are TRBV20-1 and TRBJ2-5; D assignment may be TRBD1 or TRBD2 (5 bases each). The CDR3 covers 14 residues. Between the trimmed V and J ends, which lost 0 bases and 3 bases, there was a span of 11 bases. CDR1 DFQATT and CDR2 SNEGSKA come from the germline V gene (reference sequence). The CDR3 DNA reads as TGCAGTGCTAGAGACACCGGGACCAAAGAGACCCAGTACTTC. Translation gives CSARDTGTKETQYF.

The chain is built from TRBV7-2 and TRBJ2-3; D might be TRBD2 (6 bases). Germline loops: CDR1 SGHTA, CDR2 FQGNSA. The CDR3 has 14 residues. The V gene lost 7 bases and the J gene lost 9 bases, with 20 bases spanning the gap. This CDR3 is CASTGYGGAATQYF. CDR3 coding DNA: TGTGCCAGCACCGGTTACGGCGGGGCCGCAACGCAGTATTTT. Supplemented by reference TRBV7-2 and TRBJ2-3, the full variable domain reads GAGVSQSPSNKVTEKGKDVELRCDPISGHTALYWYRQSLGQGLEFLIYFQGNSAPDKSGLPSDRFSAERTGGSVSTLTIQRTQQEDSAVYLCASTGYGGAATQYFGPGTRLTVL.

This clonotype was counted a few times. J is TRBJ2-7 and V is TRBV5-1, with D possibly TRBD2 on 6 matching bases. V was pared by 0 bases and J by 5 bases, with 9 bases between. Germline CDR1 is SGHRS and CDR2 is YFSETQ. This CDR3 spans 13 amino acids. CDR3 in amino acids: CASSLARGNEQYF. Here the CDR3 DNA reads TGCGCCAGCAGCTTGGCGCGGGGAAACGAGCAGTACTTC.

The V call is TRBV7-2, the J call TRBJ1-1, with D perhaps TRBD1 (5 bases). Per germline, CDR1 SGHTA and CDR2 FQGNSA. Trimming removed 5 bases at V and 11 bases at J, with 18 bases between. The CDR3 sequence is 13 residues long. The CDR3 protein is CASSPGTWDRAFF. The CDR3 nucleotides read TGTGCCAGCAGCCCCGGGACCTGGGATCGGGCTTTCTTT.

This clonotype was found a few times. The V call is TRBV4-2, the J call TRBJ1-5; the D gene is possibly TRBD1 (5 bases). Trimming removed 0 bases at V and 7 bases at J, with 10 bases between. In germline, CDR1 is LGHNA, CDR2 YNFKEQ. The CDR3 loop spans 14 amino acids. DNA of the CDR3: TGTGCCAGCAGCCAAGATGGGGGGAGACAGCCCCAGCATTTT. Translation: CASSQDGGRQPQHF.

This clonotype was seen a few times. V and J are TRBV2 and TRBJ1-2; TRBD1 agrees at 12 bases. V lost 4 bases to trimming and J lost 3 bases; unmatched junction nucleotides: 3. Germline V gives CDR1 SNHLY, CDR2 FYNNEI. CDR3 size: 15 residues. This CDR3 is CASSAGQGAYYGYTF. In nucleotides, the CDR3 is TGTGCCAGCAGTGCGGGACAGGGGGCGTACTATGGCTACACCTTC.

The chain combines TRBV20-1 with TRBJ2-5; D is undetermined. In germline, CDR1 is DFQATT, CDR2 SNEGSKA (reference sequence). Trimming took 5 bases from V and 1 from J, leaving 11 bases between them. The CDR3 loop spans 13 amino acids. The CDR3 loop reads CSASIGPQETQYF. The CDR3 DNA sequence: TGCAGTGCTTCAATTGGGCCCCAAGAGACCCAGTACTTC.

This clonotype appeared many times. The chain has TRBV29-1 and TRBJ1-2; D not certain. This CDR3 is built from 10 residues. V was clipped by 6 bases and J by 6 bases, with 8 bases between them. CDR1 SQVTM and CDR2 ANQGSEA come from the germline V gene. The CDR3 DNA is TGCAGCGTCGACCGGCATGGCTACACCTTC. This encodes CSVDRHGYTF. Full variable domain (rest looked up from reference TRBV29-1 and TRBJ1-2): SAVISQKPSRDICQRGTSLTIQCQVDSQVTMMFWYRQQPGQSLTLIATANQGSEATYESGFVIDKFPISRPNLTFSTLTVSNMSPEDSSIYLCSVDRHGYTFGSGTRLTVV.

The chain employs TRBV5-1 and TRBJ2-3, with 11 bases lining up with TRBD2. J was trimmed by 6 bases and V by 7 bases; bases with no gene match: 4. The CDR3 has 13 residues. The germline V gene has CDR1 SGHRS and CDR2 YFSETQ. The CDR3 DNA is TGCGCCAGCGCTAGCGGGGGGTCGGATACGCAGTATTTT. Translating it yields CASASGGSDTQYF.

This clonotype occurred a few times. J is TRBJ2-7 and V is TRBV18, with D perhaps TRBD2 (5 bases). V was shortened by 0 bases and J by 6 bases, with 9 bases between the two germline ends. The CDR3 runs 13 residues. Germline assignment: CDR1 KGHSH and CDR2 LQKENI. The chain's CDR3 is CASSPPGGGEQYF. The CDR3 nucleotides are TGTGCCAGCTCACCACCCGGAGGAGGCGAGCAGTACTTC. The variable domain in full, completed from reference TRBV18 and TRBJ2-7, reads NAGVMQNPRHLVRRRGQEARLRCSPMKGHSHVYWYRQLPEEGLKFMVYLQKENIIDESGMPKERFSAEFPKEGPSILRIQQVVRGDSAAYFCASSPPGGGEQYFGPGTRLTVT.